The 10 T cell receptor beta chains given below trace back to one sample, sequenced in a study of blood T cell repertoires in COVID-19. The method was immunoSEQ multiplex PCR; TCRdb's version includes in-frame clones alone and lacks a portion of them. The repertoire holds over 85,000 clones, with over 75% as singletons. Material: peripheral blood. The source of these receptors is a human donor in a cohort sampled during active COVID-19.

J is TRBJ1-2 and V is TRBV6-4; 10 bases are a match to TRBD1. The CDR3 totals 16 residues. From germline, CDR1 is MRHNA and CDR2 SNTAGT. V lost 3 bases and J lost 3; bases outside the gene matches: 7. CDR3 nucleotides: TGTGCCAGCAGTGAGTCCGGGACAGGGGATGACTATGGCTACACCTTC. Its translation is CASSESGTGDDYGYTF.

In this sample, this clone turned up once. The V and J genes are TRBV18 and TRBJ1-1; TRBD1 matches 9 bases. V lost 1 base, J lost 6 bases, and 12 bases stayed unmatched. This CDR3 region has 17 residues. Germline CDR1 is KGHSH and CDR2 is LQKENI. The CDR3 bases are TGTGCCAGCTCACCACGAGGGACAGGGACCCGGAGGGCTGAAGCTTTCTTT. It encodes CASSPRGTGTRRAEAFF.

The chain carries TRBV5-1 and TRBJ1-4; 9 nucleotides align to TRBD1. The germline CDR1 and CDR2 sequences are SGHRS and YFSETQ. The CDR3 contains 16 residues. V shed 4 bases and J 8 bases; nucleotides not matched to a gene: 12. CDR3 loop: CASSPSRTGAGEKLFF. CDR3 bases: TGCGCCAGCAGCCCGAGCCGGACAGGGGCAGGGGAAAAACTGTTTTTT.

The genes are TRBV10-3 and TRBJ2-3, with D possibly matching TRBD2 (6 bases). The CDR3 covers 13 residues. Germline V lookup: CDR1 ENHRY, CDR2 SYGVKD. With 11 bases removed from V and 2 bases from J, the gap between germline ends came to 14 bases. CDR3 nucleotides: TGTGCCGTCCAAGCGGGCCTCACAGATACGCAGTATTTT. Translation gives CAVQAGLTDTQYF.

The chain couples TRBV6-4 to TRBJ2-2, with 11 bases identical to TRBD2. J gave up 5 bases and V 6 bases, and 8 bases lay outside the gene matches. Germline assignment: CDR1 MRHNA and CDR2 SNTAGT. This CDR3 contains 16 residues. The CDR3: CASSPLAGEATGELFF. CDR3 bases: TGTGCCAGCAGCCCACTAGCGGGAGAAGCGACCGGGGAGCTGTTTTTT.

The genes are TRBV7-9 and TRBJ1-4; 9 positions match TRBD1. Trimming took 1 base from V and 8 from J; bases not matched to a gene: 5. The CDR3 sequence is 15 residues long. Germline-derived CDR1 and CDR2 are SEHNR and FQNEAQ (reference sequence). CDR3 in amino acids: CASSLEGQGNEKLFF. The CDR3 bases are TGTGCCAGCAGCTTAGAAGGACAGGGGAACGAAAAACTGTTTTTT.

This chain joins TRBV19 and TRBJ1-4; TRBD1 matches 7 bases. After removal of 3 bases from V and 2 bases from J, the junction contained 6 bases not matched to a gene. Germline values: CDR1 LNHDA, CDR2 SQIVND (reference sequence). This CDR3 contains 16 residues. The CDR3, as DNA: TGTGCCAGTAGTATCCCCAGGGGGGAGACTAATGAAAAACTGTTTTTT. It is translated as CASSIPRGETNEKLFF. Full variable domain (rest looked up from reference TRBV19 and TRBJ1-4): DGGITQSPKYLFRKEGQNVTLSCEQNLNHDAMYWYRQDPGQGLRLIYYSQIVNDFQKGDIAEGYSVSREKKESFPLTVTSAQKNPTAFYLCASSIPRGETNEKLFFGSGTQLSVL.

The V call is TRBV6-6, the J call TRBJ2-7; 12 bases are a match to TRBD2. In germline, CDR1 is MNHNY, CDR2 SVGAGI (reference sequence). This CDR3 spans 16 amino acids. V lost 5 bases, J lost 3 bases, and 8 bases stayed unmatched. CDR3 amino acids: CASSRQKLAGGYEQYF. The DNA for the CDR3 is TGTGCCAGCAGTCGACAAAAACTAGCGGGAGGCTACGAGCAGTACTTC.

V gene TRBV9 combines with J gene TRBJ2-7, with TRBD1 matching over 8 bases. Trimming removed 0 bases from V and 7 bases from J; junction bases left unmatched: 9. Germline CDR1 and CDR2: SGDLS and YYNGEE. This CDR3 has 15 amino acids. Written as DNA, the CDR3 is TGTGCCAGCAGCGTAGCTCGCGACAGGGGTAGAGAGCAGTACTTC. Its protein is CASSVARDRGREQYF. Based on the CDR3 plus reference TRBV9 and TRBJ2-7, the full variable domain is DSGVTQTPKHLITATGQRVTLRCSPRSGDLSVYWYQQSLDQGLQFLIQYYNGEERAKGNILERFSAQQFPDLHSELNLSSLELGDSALYFCASSVARDRGREQYFGPGTRLTVT.

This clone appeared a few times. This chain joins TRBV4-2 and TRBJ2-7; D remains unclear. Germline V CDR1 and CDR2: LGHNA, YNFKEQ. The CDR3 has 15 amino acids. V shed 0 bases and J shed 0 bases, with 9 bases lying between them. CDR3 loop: CASSQDYLNSYEQYF. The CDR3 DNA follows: TGTGCCAGCAGCCAAGACTACCTTAACTCCTACGAGCAGTACTTC.